These 11 T cell receptor beta chains were all obtained from the same sample, sequenced in a study of T-cell reconstitution after alpha-beta-depleted transplantation in children. Researchers prepared the TCRbeta library using unique molecular identifiers, the study reports. TCRdb ran MiXCR on the PCR reads and lists one entry per CDR3 protein. The data hold about 610,000 distinct CDR3 sequences, with under 12% observed a single time. Sample: PBMCs from the stem cell graft donor, taken from the stem cell graft. All receptors come from a human donor who donated a stem cell graft to a child with acute myeloid leukemia.

This clonotype was observed a handful of times. V and J are TRBV20-1 and TRBJ2-3; 10 bases align to TRBD2. Trimming took 6 bases from V and 6 from J; bases not matched to a gene: 12. CDR3 length: 15 amino acids. Germline assignment: CDR1 DFQATT and CDR2 SNEGSKA (reference sequence). DNA for the CDR3: TGCAGTGCGACACTCAGCGGGAGGGCCCCGGATACGCAGTATTTT. Its protein is CSATLSGRAPDTQYF.

There are a few counts of this clonotype. V gene TRBV10-3 combines with J gene TRBJ1-1; 8 bases align to TRBD1. The CDR3 extends over 16 amino acids. Germline V gene sequence: CDR1 ENHRY, CDR2 SYGVKD. J gave up 3 bases and V 6 bases, and 12 bases lay outside the gene matches. The CDR3 region has the DNA TGTGCCATCAGCCCACCCGGACAGGGAAGGGACACTGAAGCTTTCTTT. As protein: CAISPPGQGRDTEAFF.

This clonotype has at least ten counts. The genes are TRBV11-2 and TRBJ2-1; D is undetermined. This CDR3 is 14 amino acids long. V dropped 0 bases and J dropped 7 bases, with 10 bases sitting between them. From germline, CDR1 is SGHAT and CDR2 FQNNGV. The CDR3 loop is CASSLERMGNEQFF. In DNA, the CDR3 is TGTGCCAGCAGCTTAGAAAGAATGGGGAATGAGCAGTTCTTC.

This clonotype was counted between two and nine times. This chain uses TRBV20-1 with TRBJ2-7; D is unclear. Germline V gene lookup returns CDR1 DFQATT and CDR2 SNEGSKA (reference sequence). This CDR3 is built from 13 residues. Trimming shortened V by 1 base and J by 6 bases, and 13 bases separated the two germline ends. This chain's CDR3 is CSARVLTAAEQYF. The CDR3 nucleotides are TGCAGTGCTAGAGTTCTTACCGCAGCCGAGCAGTACTTC.

V gene TRBV7-2 combines with J gene TRBJ1-3; 8 nucleotides match TRBD1. This CDR3 has 15 residues. Per the germline V gene, CDR1 is SGHTA and CDR2 is FQGNSA. Unmatched junction bases numbered 4, after V lost 2 bases and J lost 4 bases. DNA of the CDR3: TGTGCCAGCAGCTTAAGTAGGACAGGGGGAAACACCATATATTTT. Translation: CASSLSRTGGNTIYF. The full variable domain, its missing parts supplied by reference TRBV7-2 and TRBJ1-3, is GAGVSQSPSNKVTEKGKDVELRCDPISGHTALYWYRQSLGQGLEFLIYFQGNSAPDKSGLPSDRFSAERTGGSVSTLTIQRTQQEDSAVYLCASSLSRTGGNTIYFGEGSWLTVV.

This clonotype was counted a few times. V gene TRBV20-1 combines with J gene TRBJ2-1; 8 bases are shared with TRBD2. With 2 bases clipped from V and 6 bases from J, the junction kept 15 bases outside the gene matches. Germline V CDR1 and CDR2: DFQATT, SNEGSKA (reference sequence). This CDR3 is built from 17 residues. CDR3 sequence (DNA): TGCAGTGCTAGATCCCCACCCGGGAGGGCGGGGCCCAATGAGCAGTTCTTC. Its translation: CSARSPPGRAGPNEQFF.

The sample holds many counts of this clonotype. The chain joins TRBV12-3 or TRBV12-4 to TRBJ2-1; D is undetermined. Trimming left V 5 bases short and J 6 bases short, with 11 bases between. The CDR3 loop spans 13 amino acids. CDR3 nucleotide sequence: TGTGCCAGCAGTGGGTCGGTTGGCAATGAGCAGTTCTTC. Its translation is CASSGSVGNEQFF.

This clonotype was seen ten or more times. The rearrangement joins TRBV20-1 to TRBJ2-5; perhaps TRBD1 as D (5 bases). Germline CDR1 reads DFQATT; CDR2 reads SNEGSKA (reference sequence). Trimming pared 0 bases from V and 2 bases from J, leaving 10 bases between. The CDR3 is 14 amino acids. The CDR3: CSARDSTVQETQYF. CDR3 DNA sequence: TGCAGTGCTAGAGATTCGACAGTACAAGAGACCCAGTACTTC.

This clonotype was counted ten times or more. The rearrangement joins TRBV4-1 to TRBJ2-2; unclear D gene. The CDR3 is 13 residues long. In germline, CDR1 is MGHRA, CDR2 YSYEKL. V lost 7 bases, J lost 3 bases, and 9 bases lay in between. CDR3 nucleotide sequence: TGCGCCAGCAAAGGTTCGGACACCGGGGAGCTGTTTTTT. Its translation is CASKGSDTGELFF.

The chain combines TRBV3-1 with TRBJ2-4, with TRBD2 matching 7 bases. Germline CDR1 reads LGHDT; CDR2 reads YNNKEL (reference sequence). The CDR3 has 16 amino acids. Trimming removed 3 bases from V and 5 bases from J; junction bases left unmatched: 10. The chain's CDR3 is CASSQTSRGGENIQYF. CDR3 bases: TGTGCCAGCAGCCAGACCTCCCGGGGAGGGGAAAACATTCAGTACTTC.

The gene calls are TRBV6-2 or TRBV6-3 and TRBJ2-3, with D tentatively TRBD1 or TRBD2 (6 bases each). There are 15 residues in the CDR3. Germline V gene lookup returns CDR1 MNHEY and CDR2 SVGEGT. Trimming left V 2 bases short and J 1 base short, with 10 bases between. CDR3 DNA: TGTGCCAGCAGTTACGGGGGGCAAGGCACAGATACGCAGTATTTT. Translated: CASSYGGQGTDTQYF.